One sample yielded the 6 T cell receptor beta chains listed below, sequenced in a study of Ad26.COV2.S vaccination and SARS-CoV-2 variants. Some clones are missing from TCRdb's copy, which holds only in-frame ones; the method was immunoSEQ multiplex PCR. The data show 350,000 to 550,000 clones, 80% to 90% seen once. Treatment described: 19 received Ad26.COV2.S at low or high dose, single or two shots; about 5 received placebo; per-sample allocation not given. Samples were taken on day 63 after the first vaccine or placebo injection. Source: peripheral blood, taken in a trial of Ad26.COV2.S vaccine versus placebo. Receptor source: a person between 18 and 65 years old who received the Ad26.COV2.S COVID-19 vaccine or a placebo.

CDR3 loop: CAISPQGIDSPLHF. CDR3 DNA sequence: TGTGCCATCAGCCCACAGGGGATCGATTCACCCCTCCACTTT. The V gene is TRBV10-3, the J gene TRBJ1-6, with 7 bases identical to TRBD1. The CDR3 loop spans 14 amino acids. The germline CDR1 and CDR2 sequences are ENHRY and SYGVKD. Unmatched junction bases numbered 7, after V lost 6 bases and J lost 8 bases.

CDR3 DNA sequence: TGCGCCAGCAGCATGGATAGCGGGGTGTACAATGAGCAGTTCTTC. As protein: CASSMDSGVYNEQFF. This chain uses TRBV5-1 with TRBJ2-1, with TRBD2 matching 8 bases. The germline V gene encodes CDR1 SGHRS and CDR2 YFSETQ. V lost 4 bases and J lost 4; bases outside the gene matches: 7. The CDR3 totals 15 residues.

This chain uses TRBV5-1 with TRBJ2-1; 14 bases agree with TRBD2. The CDR3 covers 16 residues. CDR1 and CDR2 from the germline V gene are SGHRS and YFSETQ. The junction had 6 bases not matched to a gene; V was cut back by 1 base and J by 9 bases. The CDR3 DNA follows: TGCGCCAGCAGCTTGAGACTAGCGGGGGGGCAGAGTGAGCAGTTCTTC. This translates into CASSLRLAGGQSEQFF.

The rearrangement joins TRBV2 to TRBJ2-1; TRBD2 aligns across 8 bases. Germline CDR1 and CDR2: SNHLY and FYNNEI. The CDR3 has 13 residues. With V trimmed by 6 bases and J by 9 bases, 7 bases remained unmatched. The CDR3 loop is CASRGTRPGEQFF. The CDR3, as DNA: TGTGCCAGCAGGGGGACTAGGCCTGGTGAGCAGTTCTTC.

The rearrangement uses TRBV7-6 and TRBJ1-2; D is unresolved. Trimming stripped 1 base from V and 4 bases from J, with 16 bases between. The germline CDR1 and CDR2 sequences are SGHVS and FNYEAQ. The length of the CDR3 is 16 residues. The CDR3 sequence: CASSLGSTATAYGYTF. The CDR3 nucleotides read TGTGCCAGCAGCTTAGGGTCCACAGCGACCGCCTATGGCTACACCTTC.

V gene TRBV6-5 combines with J gene TRBJ1-1; perhaps TRBD1 as D (5 bases). Germline V gene sequence: CDR1 MNHEY, CDR2 SVGAGI. The V end lost 0 bases, the J end lost 6 bases, and 17 bases lay between the germline ends. The CDR3 covers 16 residues. CDR3 sequence (DNA): TGTGCCAGCAGTTACTCACTTAAGCTGGAGGGGTCTGAAGCTTTCTTT. Protein product: CASSYSLKLEGSEAFF.